This T cell receptor beta chain was identified during a study of neoadjuvant anti-PD-1 for oral cavity cancer. Study details: Around day 43, patients without progression received a fourth nivolumab dose before surgery.

Survey sequencing of tumors mostly used approximately 5.2 ug DNA, two replicates. TCRdb's copy holds only in-frame clones and misses some; the assay was immunoSEQ multiplex PCR. The top ten clones hold less than 15% of a sample with about 12,000 clones, around 53% of them seen once. The patients had HPV-negative, locally advanced oral cavity squamous cell carcinoma. V was cut by 7 bases and J by 4 bases, with 13 bases left in between. The length of the CDR3 is 14 residues. Germline V lookup: CDR1 LNHDA, CDR2 SQIVND (reference sequence). There are a few counts of this clone. This chain uses TRBV19 with TRBJ2-2; D might be TRBD1 (5 bases). The input for sequencing was tumor tissue, taken before nivolumab (anti-PD-1) treatment. This TCR was sampled from a person aged 35-80 years with oral cavity squamous cell carcinoma. CDR3 sequence (DNA): TGTGCCAGTACCCAAGGGGCGGCCACCGGGGAGCTGTTTTTT. This encodes CASTQGAATGELFF.